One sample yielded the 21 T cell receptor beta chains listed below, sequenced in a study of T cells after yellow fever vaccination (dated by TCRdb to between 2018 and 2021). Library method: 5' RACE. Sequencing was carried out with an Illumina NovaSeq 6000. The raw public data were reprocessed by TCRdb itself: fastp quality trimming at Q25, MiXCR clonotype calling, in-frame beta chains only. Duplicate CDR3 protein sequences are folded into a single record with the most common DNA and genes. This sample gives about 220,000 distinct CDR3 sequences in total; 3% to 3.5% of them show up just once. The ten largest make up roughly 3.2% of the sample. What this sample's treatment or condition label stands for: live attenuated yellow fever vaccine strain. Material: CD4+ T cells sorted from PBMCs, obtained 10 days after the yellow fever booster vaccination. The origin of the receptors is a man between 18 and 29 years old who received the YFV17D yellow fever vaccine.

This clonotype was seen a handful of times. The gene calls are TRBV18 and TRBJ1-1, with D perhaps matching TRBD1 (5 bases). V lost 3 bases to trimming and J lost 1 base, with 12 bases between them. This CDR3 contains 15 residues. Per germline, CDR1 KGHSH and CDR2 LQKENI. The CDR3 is CASSPRQGQNTEAFF. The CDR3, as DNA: TGTGCCAGCTCACCCCGGCAAGGACAGAACACTGAAGCTTTCTTT.

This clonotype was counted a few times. The CDR3 DNA sequence: TGTGCCAGCAGCCGGGGACAGGGAAGCACCGGGGAGCTGTTTTTT. Its protein product is CASSRGQGSTGELFF. The gene calls are TRBV7-6 and TRBJ2-2; the match to TRBD1 covers 9 bases. V dropped 5 bases and J dropped 4; count of bases not matched to a gene: 5. CDR1 and CDR2 (germline): SGHVS, FNYEAQ. The CDR3 is 15 amino acids.

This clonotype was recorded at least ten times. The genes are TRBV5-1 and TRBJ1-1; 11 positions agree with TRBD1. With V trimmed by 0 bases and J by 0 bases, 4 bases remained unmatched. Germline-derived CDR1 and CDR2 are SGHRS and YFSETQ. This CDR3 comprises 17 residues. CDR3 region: CASSLGTGGRLNTEAFF. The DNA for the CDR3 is TGCGCCAGCAGCTTGGGGACAGGGGGCCGTTTGAACACTGAAGCTTTCTTT.

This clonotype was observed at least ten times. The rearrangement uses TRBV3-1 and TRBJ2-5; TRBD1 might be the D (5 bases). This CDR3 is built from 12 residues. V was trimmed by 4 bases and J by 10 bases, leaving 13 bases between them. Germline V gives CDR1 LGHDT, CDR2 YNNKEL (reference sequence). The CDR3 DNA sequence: TGTGCCAGCAGCCGGATCAGCAGGGTCCAGTACTTC. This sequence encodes CASSRISRVQYF.

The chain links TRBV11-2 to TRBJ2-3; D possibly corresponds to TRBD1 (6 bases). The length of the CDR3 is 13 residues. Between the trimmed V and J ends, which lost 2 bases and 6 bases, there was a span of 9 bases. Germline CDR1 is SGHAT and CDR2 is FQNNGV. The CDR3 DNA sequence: TGTGCCAGCAGCTTACTGACAGGCGATACGCAGTATTTT. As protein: CASSLLTGDTQYF.

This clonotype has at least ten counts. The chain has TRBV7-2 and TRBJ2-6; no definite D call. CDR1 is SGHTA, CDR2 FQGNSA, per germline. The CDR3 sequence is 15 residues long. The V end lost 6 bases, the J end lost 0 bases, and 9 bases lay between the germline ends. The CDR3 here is CASSRDISGANVLTF. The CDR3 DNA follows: TGTGCCAGCAGTCGAGACATCTCTGGGGCCAACGTCCTGACTTTC.

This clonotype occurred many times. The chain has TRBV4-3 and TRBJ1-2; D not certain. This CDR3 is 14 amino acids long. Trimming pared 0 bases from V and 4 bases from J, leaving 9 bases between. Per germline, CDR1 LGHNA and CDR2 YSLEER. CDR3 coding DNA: TGCGCCAGCAGCCAAGATAGTCAGGCCTATGGCTACACCTTC. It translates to CASSQDSQAYGYTF.

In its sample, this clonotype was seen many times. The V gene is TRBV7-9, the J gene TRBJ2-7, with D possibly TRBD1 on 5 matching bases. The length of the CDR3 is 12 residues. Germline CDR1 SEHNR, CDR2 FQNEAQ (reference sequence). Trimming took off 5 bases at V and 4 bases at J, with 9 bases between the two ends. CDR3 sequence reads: CASSRTGYEQYV. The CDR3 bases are TGTGCCAGCAGCCGAACAGGATACGAGCAGTACGTC.

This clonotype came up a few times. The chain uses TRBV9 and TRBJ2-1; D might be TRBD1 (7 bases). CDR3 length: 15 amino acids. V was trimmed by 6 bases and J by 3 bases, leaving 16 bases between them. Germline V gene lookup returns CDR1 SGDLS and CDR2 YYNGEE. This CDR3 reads CASNRLGQDYNEQFF. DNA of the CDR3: TGTGCCAGCAACAGACTAGGACAGGACTACAATGAGCAGTTCTTC.

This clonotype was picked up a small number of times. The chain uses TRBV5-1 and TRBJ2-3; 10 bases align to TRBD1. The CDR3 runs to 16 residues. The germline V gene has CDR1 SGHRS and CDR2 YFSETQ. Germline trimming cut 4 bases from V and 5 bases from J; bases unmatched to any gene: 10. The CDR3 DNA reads TGCGCCAGCAGCCTAATGACAGGGGGCGAAGGAGATACGCAGTATTTT. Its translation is CASSLMTGGEGDTQYF.

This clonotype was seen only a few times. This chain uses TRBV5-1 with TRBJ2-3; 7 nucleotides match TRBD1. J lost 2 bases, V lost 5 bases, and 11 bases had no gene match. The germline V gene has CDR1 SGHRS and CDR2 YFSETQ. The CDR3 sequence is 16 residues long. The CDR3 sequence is CASRPGPGQNTDTQYF. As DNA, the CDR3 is TGCGCCAGCAGACCAGGACCGGGACAGAACACAGATACGCAGTATTTT.

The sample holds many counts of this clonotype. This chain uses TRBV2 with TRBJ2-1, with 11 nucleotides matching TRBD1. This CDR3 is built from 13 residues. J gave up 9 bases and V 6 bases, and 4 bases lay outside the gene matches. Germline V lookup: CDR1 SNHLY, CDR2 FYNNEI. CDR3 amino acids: CASRRDRGFEQFF. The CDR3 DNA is TGTGCCAGCAGGAGGGACAGGGGGTTTGAGCAGTTCTTC.

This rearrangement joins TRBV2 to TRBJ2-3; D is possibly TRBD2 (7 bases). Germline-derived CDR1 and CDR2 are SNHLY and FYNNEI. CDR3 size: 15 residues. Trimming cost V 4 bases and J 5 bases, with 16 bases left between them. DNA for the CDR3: TGTGCCAGCAGTGCAGGACAGTGGGAGGGAGATACGCAGTATTTT. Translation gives CASSAGQWEGDTQYF.

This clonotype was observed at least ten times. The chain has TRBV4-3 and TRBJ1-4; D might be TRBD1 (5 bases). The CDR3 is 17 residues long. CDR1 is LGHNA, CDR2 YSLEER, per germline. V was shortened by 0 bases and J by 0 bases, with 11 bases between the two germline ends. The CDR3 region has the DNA TGCGCCAGCAGCCAAGATCAAGGGGACTCAACTAATGAAAAACTGTTTTTT. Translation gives CASSQDQGDSTNEKLFF.

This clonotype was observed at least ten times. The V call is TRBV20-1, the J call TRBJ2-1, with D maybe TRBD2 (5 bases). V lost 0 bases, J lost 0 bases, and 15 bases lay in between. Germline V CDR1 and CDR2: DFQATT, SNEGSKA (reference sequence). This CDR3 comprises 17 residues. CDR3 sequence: CSARDNGRLLSYNEQFF. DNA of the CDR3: TGCAGTGCTAGAGATAACGGCAGACTACTCTCCTACAATGAGCAGTTCTTC.

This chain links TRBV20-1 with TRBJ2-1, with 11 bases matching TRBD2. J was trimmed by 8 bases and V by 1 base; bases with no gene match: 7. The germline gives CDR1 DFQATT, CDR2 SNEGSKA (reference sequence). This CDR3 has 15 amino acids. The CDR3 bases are TGCAGTGCTAGAGGACTAGCGGGGCTCTGGGATGAGCAGTTCTTC. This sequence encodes CSARGLAGLWDEQFF.

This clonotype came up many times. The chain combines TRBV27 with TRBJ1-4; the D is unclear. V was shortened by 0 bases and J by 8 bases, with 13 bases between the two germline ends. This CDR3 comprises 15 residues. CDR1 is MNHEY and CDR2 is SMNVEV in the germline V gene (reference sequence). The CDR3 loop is CASSLSALRPEKLFF. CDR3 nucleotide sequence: TGTGCCAGCAGTTTATCAGCCCTGCGGCCGGAAAAACTGTTTTTT.

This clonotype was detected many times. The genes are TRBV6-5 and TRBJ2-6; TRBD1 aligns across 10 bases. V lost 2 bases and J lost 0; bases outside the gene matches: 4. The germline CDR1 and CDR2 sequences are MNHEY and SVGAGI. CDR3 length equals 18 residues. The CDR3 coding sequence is TGTGCCAGCAGTTACACGGGACAGGGGCGCTCTGGGGCCAACGTCCTGACTTTC. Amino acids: CASSYTGQGRSGANVLTF.

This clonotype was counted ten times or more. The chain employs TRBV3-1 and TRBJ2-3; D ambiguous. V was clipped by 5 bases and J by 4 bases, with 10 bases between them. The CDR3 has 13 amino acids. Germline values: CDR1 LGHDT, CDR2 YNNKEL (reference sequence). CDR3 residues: CASSSTASDTQYF. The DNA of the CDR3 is TGTGCCAGCAGCTCCACGGCTTCAGATACGCAGTATTTT.

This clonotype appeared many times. Here the CDR3 DNA reads TGTGCCAGCAGCGCCGGGACAGGGCTGAACACTGAAGCTTTCTTT. Protein: CASSAGTGLNTEAFF. The genes are TRBV7-3 and TRBJ1-1; 9 bases agree with TRBD1. This CDR3 comprises 15 residues. V lost 5 bases to trimming and J lost 0 bases; unmatched junction nucleotides: 4. Germline CDR1 SGHTA, CDR2 FQGTGA.

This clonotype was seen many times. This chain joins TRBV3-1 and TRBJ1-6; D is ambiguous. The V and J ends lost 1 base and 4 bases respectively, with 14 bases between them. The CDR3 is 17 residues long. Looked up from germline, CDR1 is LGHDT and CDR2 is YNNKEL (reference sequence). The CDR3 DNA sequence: TGTGCCAGCAGCCAAGGCGACCCCCCTGGGTATAATTCACCCCTCCACTTT. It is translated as CASSQGDPPGYNSPLHF. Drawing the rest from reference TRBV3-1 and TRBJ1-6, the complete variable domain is DTAVSQTPKYLVTQMGNDKSIKCEQNLGHDTMYWYKQDSKKFLKIMFSYNNKELIINETVPNRFSPKSPDKAHLNLHINSLELGDSAVYFCASSQGDPPGYNSPLHFGNGTRLTVT.